This T cell receptor (beta chain) was found in a study of OX40 agonist ivuxolimab in advanced cancers. The wider study: Three individuals attained partial responses, comprising one hepatocellular carcinoma case and two cutaneous melanoma cases.

Repertoires were generated with immunoSEQ multiplex PCR, while TCRdb's copy carries only in-frame clones and drops some. The table shows tens of thousands of clones, with approximately 81% occurring only once. Germline lookup yields CDR1 SGHTA and CDR2 FQGNSA. Trimming removed 3 bases at V and 9 bases at J, with 16 bases between. The CDR3 sequence is 14 residues long. The chain has TRBV7-2 and TRBJ2-3, with a weak D call TRBD2 (6 bases). This receptor was taken from an adult with an advanced solid tumor such as melanoma, head and neck, liver or kidney cancer. Sample: CD4+ or CD8+ T cells sorted from blood, taken in a trial of the OX40 agonist ivuxolimab. The CDR3 DNA reads as TGTGCCAGCAGCTTTCCCAGAAATAGCGGAACGCAGTATTTT. It translates to CASSFPRNSGTQYF. Full variable domain (outside the CDR3, taken from reference TRBV7-2 and TRBJ2-3): GAGVSQSPSNKVTEKGKDVELRCDPISGHTALYWYRQSLGQGLEFLIYFQGNSAPDKSGLPSDRFSAERTGGSVSTLTIQRTQQEDSAVYLCASSFPRNSGTQYFGPGTRLTVL.